This T cell receptor (beta chain) derives from a study of blood T cells in healthy people across ages. V was pared by 2 bases and J by 6 bases, with 19 bases between. Per the germline V gene, CDR1 is PRHDT and CDR2 is FYEKMQ (reference sequence). The CDR3 is 16 residues long. A second PCR, run for about 7 to 11 cycles, used a sample-barcoded 5' primer plus a J-beta primer mix. TCRdb recomputed calls from the 5' RACE reads with MiXCR, one row per CDR3 protein. The table includes 500,000 to 550,000 distinct CDR3 sequences, less than 25% detected once. The same data also contributed to another study, on T cells of mothers and their children.

The genes are TRBV13 and TRBJ1-1; D gene uncertain. Source material: blood. This TCR was recovered from a boy aged 5 to 17 in good health. The CDR3 sequence: CASSLRSGIEDAEAFF. Here the CDR3 DNA reads TGTGCCAGCAGCTTACGTTCGGGGATTGAAGACGCTGAAGCTTTCTTT.